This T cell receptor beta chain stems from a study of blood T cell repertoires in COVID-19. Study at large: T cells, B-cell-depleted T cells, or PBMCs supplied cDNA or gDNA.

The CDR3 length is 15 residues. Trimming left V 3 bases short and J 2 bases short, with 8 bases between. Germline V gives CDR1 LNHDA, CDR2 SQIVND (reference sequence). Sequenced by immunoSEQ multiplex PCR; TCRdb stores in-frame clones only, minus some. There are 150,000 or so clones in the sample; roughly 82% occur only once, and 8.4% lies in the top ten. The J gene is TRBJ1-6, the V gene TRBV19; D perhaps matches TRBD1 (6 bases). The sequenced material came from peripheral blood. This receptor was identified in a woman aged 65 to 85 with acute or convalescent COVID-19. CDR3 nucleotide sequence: TGTGCCAGTAGTATCCGGGACACCTATAATTCACCCCTCCACTTT. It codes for CASSIRDTYNSPLHF. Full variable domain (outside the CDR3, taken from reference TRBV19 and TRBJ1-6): DGGITQSPKYLFRKEGQNVTLSCEQNLNHDAMYWYRQDPGQGLRLIYYSQIVNDFQKGDIAEGYSVSREKKESFPLTVTSAQKNPTAFYLCASSIRDTYNSPLHFGNGTRLTVT.